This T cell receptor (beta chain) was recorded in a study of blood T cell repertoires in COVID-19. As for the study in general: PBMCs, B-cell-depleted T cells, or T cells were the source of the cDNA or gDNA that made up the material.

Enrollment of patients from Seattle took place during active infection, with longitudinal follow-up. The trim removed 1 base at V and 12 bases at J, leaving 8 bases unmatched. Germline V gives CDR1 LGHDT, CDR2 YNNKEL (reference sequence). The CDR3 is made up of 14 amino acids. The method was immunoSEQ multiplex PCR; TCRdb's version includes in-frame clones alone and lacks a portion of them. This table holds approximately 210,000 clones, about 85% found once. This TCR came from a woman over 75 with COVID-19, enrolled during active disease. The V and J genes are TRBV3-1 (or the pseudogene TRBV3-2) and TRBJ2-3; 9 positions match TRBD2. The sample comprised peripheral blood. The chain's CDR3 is CASSQANVRGGQYF. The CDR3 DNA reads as TGTGCCAGCAGCCAAGCTAACGTGCGGGGGGGCCAGTATTTT.